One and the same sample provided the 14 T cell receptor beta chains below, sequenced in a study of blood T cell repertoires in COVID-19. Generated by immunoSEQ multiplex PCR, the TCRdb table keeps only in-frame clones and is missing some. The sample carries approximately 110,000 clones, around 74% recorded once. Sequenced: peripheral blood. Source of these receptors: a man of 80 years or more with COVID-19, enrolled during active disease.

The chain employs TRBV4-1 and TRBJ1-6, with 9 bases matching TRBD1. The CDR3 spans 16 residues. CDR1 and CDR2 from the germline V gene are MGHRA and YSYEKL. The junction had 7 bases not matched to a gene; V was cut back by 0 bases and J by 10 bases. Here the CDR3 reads CASSQEGGQGKSPLHF. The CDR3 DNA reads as TGCGCCAGCAGCCAAGAGGGGGGACAGGGTAAATCACCCCTCCACTTT.

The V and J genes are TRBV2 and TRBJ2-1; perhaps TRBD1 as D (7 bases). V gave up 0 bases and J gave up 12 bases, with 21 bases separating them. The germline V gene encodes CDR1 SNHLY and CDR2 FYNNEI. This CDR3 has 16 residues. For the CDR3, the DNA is TGTGCCAGCAGTGAAGCTGGGACTTGGAAGGGGGCTTTGCAGTTCTTC. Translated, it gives CASSEAGTWKGALQFF.

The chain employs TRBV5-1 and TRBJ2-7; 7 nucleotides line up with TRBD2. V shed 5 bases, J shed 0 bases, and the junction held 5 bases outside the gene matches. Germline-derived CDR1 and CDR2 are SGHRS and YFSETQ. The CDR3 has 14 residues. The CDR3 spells CASRAIAGSYEQYF. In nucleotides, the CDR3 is TGCGCCAGCAGGGCGATAGCGGGCTCCTACGAGCAGTACTTC. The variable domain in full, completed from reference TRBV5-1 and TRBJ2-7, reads KAGVTQTPRYLIKTRGQQVTLSCSPISGHRSVSWYQQTPGQGLQFLFEYFSETQRNKGNFPGRFSGRQFSNSRSEMNVSTLELGDSALYLCASRAIAGSYEQYFGPGTRLTVT.

The CDR3 region has the DNA TGTGCCAGCAGCGACGGGACAGGGACCACTGAAGCTTTCTTT. It specifies CASSDGTGTTEAFF. The V gene is TRBV9, the J gene TRBJ1-1, with 9 bases fitting TRBD1. This CDR3 is built from 14 residues. V trimming: 3 bases; J trimming: 4 bases; junction bases outside the gene matches: 4. CDR1 is SGDLS, CDR2 YYNGEE, per germline.

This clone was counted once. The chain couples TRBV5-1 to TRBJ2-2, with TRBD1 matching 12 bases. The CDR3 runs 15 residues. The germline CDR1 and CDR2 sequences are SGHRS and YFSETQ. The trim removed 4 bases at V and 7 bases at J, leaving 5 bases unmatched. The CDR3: CASSPGQGALGELFF. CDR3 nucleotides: TGCGCCAGCAGCCCGGGACAGGGGGCTCTCGGGGAGCTGTTTTTT. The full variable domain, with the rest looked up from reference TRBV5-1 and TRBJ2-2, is KAGVTQTPRYLIKTRGQQVTLSCSPISGHRSVSWYQQTPGQGLQFLFEYFSETQRNKGNFPGRFSGRQFSNSRSEMNVSTLELGDSALYLCASSPGQGALGELFFGEGSRLTVL.

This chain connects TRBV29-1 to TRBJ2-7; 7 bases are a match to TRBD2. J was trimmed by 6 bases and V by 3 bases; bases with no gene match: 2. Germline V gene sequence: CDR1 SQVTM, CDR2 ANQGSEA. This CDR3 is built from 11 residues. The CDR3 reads CSVETGGEQYF. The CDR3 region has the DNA TGCAGCGTTGAGACGGGGGGCGAGCAGTACTTC.

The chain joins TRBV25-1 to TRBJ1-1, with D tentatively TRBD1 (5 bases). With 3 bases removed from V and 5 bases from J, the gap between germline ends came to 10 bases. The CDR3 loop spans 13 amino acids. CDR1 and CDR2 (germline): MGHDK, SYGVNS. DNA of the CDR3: TGTGCCAGCAGTGATCAGGGAAGGACTGAAGCTTTCTTT. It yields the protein CASSDQGRTEAFF.

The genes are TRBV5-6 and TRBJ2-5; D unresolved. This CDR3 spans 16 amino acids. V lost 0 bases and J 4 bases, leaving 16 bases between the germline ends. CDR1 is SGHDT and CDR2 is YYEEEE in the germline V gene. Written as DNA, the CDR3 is TGTGCCAGCAGCTTGGGTCAAAACCTAATCGGAGAGACCCAGTACTTC. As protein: CASSLGQNLIGETQYF.

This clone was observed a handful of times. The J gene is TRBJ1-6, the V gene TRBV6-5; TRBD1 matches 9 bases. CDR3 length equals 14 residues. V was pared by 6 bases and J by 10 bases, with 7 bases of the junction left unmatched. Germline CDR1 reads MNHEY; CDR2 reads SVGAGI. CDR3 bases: TGTGCCAGCAGGGACAGGGGCGCGGGGTCACCCCTCCACTTT. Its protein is CASRDRGAGSPLHF.

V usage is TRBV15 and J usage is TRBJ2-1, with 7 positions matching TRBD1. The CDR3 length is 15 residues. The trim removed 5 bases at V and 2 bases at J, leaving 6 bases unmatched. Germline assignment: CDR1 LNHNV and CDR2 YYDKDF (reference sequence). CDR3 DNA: TGTGCCACCAGCCCCGGGACAGAACCCTACAATGAGCAGTTCTTC. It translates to CATSPGTEPYNEQFF.

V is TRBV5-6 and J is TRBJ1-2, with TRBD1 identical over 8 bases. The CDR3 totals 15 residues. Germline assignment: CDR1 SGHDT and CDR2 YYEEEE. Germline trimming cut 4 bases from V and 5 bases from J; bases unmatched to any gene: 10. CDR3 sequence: CASSAGQGGIYGYTF. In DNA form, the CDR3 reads TGTGCCAGCAGCGCCGGACAGGGAGGGATATATGGCTACACCTTC.

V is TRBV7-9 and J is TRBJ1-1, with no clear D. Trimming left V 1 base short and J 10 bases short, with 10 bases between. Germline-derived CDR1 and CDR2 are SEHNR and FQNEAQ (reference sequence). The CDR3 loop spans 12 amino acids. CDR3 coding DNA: TGTGCCAGCAGCTTAGACGGGATCGCAGCTTTCTTT. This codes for CASSLDGIAAFF.

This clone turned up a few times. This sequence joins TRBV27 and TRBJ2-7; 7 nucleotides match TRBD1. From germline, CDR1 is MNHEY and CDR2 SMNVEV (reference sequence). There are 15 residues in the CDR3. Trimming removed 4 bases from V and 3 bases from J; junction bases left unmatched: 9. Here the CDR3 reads CASSSPQTGSYEQYF. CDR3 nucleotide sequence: TGTGCCAGCAGTTCCCCCCAGACAGGGAGCTACGAGCAGTACTTC.

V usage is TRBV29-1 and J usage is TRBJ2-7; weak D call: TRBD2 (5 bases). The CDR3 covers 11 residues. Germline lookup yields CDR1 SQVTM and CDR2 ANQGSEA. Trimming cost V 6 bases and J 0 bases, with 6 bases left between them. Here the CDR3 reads CSVGSSYEQYF. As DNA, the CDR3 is TGCAGCGTAGGGAGCTCCTACGAGCAGTACTTC.